The next 13 T cell receptor beta chains were all read from a single sample in a study of control samples from healthy donors and cancer patients. Data came from immunoSEQ multiplex PCR; TCRdb stores just in-frame clones and leaves some out. The sample contains about 85,000 clones, roughly 90% of which appear only once. Sequencing was carried out using blood. The receptors derive from a man aged 45-65 years in good health.

The count of this clone is one. The chain has TRBV5-1 and TRBJ2-6, with 9 bases aligning to TRBD1. Germline values: CDR1 SGHRS, CDR2 YFSETQ. Trimming took 8 bases from V and 2 from J; bases not matched to a gene: 8. The CDR3 has 16 amino acids. The CDR3, as DNA: TGCGCCAGTCGAACAGGGGGCGGAACTGGGGCCAACGTCCTGACTTTC. The encoded protein is CASRTGGGTGANVLTF.

J is TRBJ2-7 and V is TRBV18, with 9 bases matching TRBD1. The CDR3 is made up of 15 amino acids. Germline V lookup: CDR1 KGHSH, CDR2 LQKENI. V trimming: 3 bases; J trimming: 3 bases; junction bases outside the gene matches: 6. CDR3 sequence reads: CASSPLGQGFYEQYF. In DNA form, the CDR3 reads TGTGCCAGCTCACCCCTGGGACAGGGCTTCTACGAGCAGTACTTC.

The chain has TRBV24-1 and TRBJ2-1; D might be TRBD1 (5 bases). CDR1 is KGHDR, CDR2 SFDVKD, per germline. V was pared by 3 bases and J by 5 bases, with 19 bases between. There are 17 residues in the CDR3. In DNA, the CDR3 is TGTGCCACCAGTGATGCCCAGGGTCTAGTTTTGAACAATGAGCAGTTCTTC. The encoded protein is CATSDAQGLVLNNEQFF.

This clone was counted a few times. CDR3 DNA sequence: TGTGCCAGCAGCCCGGTCGCCGGTCGCTCTGGAAACACCATATATTTT. As protein: CASSPVAGRSGNTIYF. The chain employs TRBV11-2 and TRBJ1-3, with D unclear. The CDR3 has 16 residues. CDR1 SGHAT and CDR2 FQNNGV come from the germline V gene. V dropped 5 bases and J dropped 0 bases, with 14 bases sitting between them.

The chain couples TRBV3-1 (or the pseudogene TRBV3-2) to TRBJ2-3; D gene uncertain. The germline V gene has CDR1 LGHDT and CDR2 YNNKEL (reference sequence). The V gene lost 5 bases and the J gene lost 2 bases, with 11 bases spanning the gap. This CDR3 region has 14 residues. The CDR3 region is CASSSRTSTDTQYF. The CDR3 nucleotides read TGTGCCAGCAGCTCCCGTACCTCCACAGATACGCAGTATTTT.

The chain employs TRBV7-6 and TRBJ1-1, with 7 bases fitting TRBD1. The J segment lost 1 base and the V segment lost 5 bases, leaving 7 bases of the junction unmatched. The CDR3 is made up of 15 amino acids. Germline V gene data show CDR1 as SGHVS and CDR2 as FNYEAQ. The CDR3 DNA reads as TGTGCCAGCAGCGCAAGACAGGGCAAGAACACTGAAGCTTTCTTT. Translated: CASSARQGKNTEAFF.

The CDR3 is CASSLWTGHHWDTQYF. CDR3 bases: TGTGCCAGCAGCTTATGGACAGGTCATCACTGGGATACGCAGTATTTT. The gene calls are TRBV7-9 and TRBJ2-3; TRBD1 matches 7 bases. V shed 2 bases, J shed 6 bases, and the junction held 11 bases outside the gene matches. Germline V gives CDR1 SEHNR, CDR2 FQNEAQ (reference sequence). CDR3 length equals 16 residues.

The CDR3 sequence is CASSQEGRGEQYF. For the CDR3, the DNA is TGTGCCAGCAGCCAAGAAGGGAGGGGCGAGCAGTACTTC. The chain carries TRBV14 and TRBJ2-7, with 7 bases aligning to TRBD2. Trimming at V came to 0 bases and at J to 6 bases, leaving 2 bases not matched to a gene. Germline values: CDR1 SGHDN, CDR2 FVKESK. The CDR3 totals 13 residues.

The chain joins TRBV5-6 to TRBJ2-5; D not certain. CDR3 length: 11 amino acids. Trimming stripped 2 bases from V and 5 bases from J, with 4 bases between. Germline-derived CDR1 and CDR2 are SGHDT and YYEEEE. CDR3: CASSLVETQYF. For the CDR3, the DNA is TGTGCCAGCAGCTTAGTGGAGACCCAGTACTTC.

The chain has TRBV19 and TRBJ1-1; no reliable D call. Germline CDR1 is LNHDA and CDR2 is SQIVND (reference sequence). The CDR3 sequence is 16 residues long. V was shortened by 0 bases and J by 4 bases, with 15 bases between the two germline ends. Written as DNA, the CDR3 is TGTGCCAGTAGTATAGACGGTGGCATTCAGACCACTGAAGCTTTCTTT. As protein: CASSIDGGIQTTEAFF.

The J gene is TRBJ1-2, the V gene TRBV6-5, with D possibly matching TRBD1 (5 bases). This CDR3 comprises 13 residues. V shed 6 bases and J shed 8 bases, with 16 bases lying between them. Germline CDR1 is MNHEY and CDR2 is SVGAGI. The CDR3 loop is CASRGTLERGYTF. For the CDR3, the DNA is TGTGCCAGCAGGGGGACTCTCGAGAGAGGCTACACCTTC.

The chain recombines TRBV6-5 with TRBJ1-2; D call uncertain. CDR1 MNHEY and CDR2 SVGAGI come from the germline V gene. The CDR3 has 14 amino acids. The V and J ends lost 8 bases and 7 bases respectively, with 20 bases between them. CDR3: CASREWRGVSGYTF. The DNA for the CDR3 is TGTGCCAGCCGGGAGTGGCGTGGGGTCTCTGGCTACACCTTC.

The genes are TRBV19 and TRBJ2-2, with 10 nucleotides matching TRBD2. The trim removed 7 bases at V and 3 bases at J, leaving 5 bases unmatched. This CDR3 contains 15 residues. Germline CDR1 and CDR2: LNHDA and SQIVND (reference sequence). The CDR3 spells CASTVAGGYTGELFF. The CDR3 coding sequence is TGTGCCAGTACCGTAGCGGGGGGTTACACCGGGGAGCTGTTTTTT.